The 11 T cell receptor beta chains below were found in one sample sequenced in a study of cytomegalovirus exposure and HLA in healthy donors. A multiplex PCR was run with 60 Vbeta primers and 13 Jbeta primers. Assay used: immunoSEQ multiplex PCR; TCRdb lists only in-frame clones, some missing. The table includes about 98,000 clones, about 80% detected once. The sample taken for sequencing was PBMCs. The receptor source for this set is a man younger than 35 in good health and CMV-seropositive.

The J gene is TRBJ2-5, the V gene TRBV6-6, with 12 bases aligning to TRBD2. CDR3 size: 14 residues. CDR1 and CDR2 from the germline V gene are MNHNY and SVGAGI (reference sequence). Trimming cost V 6 bases and J 2 bases; bases outside gene matches: 1. The CDR3 DNA is TGTGCCAGCAGCGGACTAGCGGGGCAAGAGACCCAGTACTTC. As protein: CASSGLAGQETQYF.

This clone was seen only a few times. J is TRBJ2-6 and V is TRBV10-2; TRBD2 matches 7 bases. The CDR3 is 17 amino acids. Trimming took 10 bases from V and 0 from J; bases not matched to a gene: 12. Germline V gives CDR1 WSHSY, CDR2 SAAADI. The CDR3 bases are TGCGCCACCAATTCTGGGGGACTAAGCTCTGGGGCCAACGTCCTGACTTTC. As protein: CATNSGGLSSGANVLTF.

The CDR3 loop reads CASSGGQELNTEAFF. The CDR3 nucleotides read TGTGCCAGCAGCGGGGGACAGGAGCTGAACACTGAAGCTTTCTTT. The V gene is TRBV11-3, the J gene TRBJ1-1, with 8 bases aligning to TRBD1. This CDR3 is built from 15 residues. Trimming took 5 bases from V and 0 from J; bases not matched to a gene: 5. Germline V gives CDR1 SGHNT, CDR2 YENEEA.

The chain has TRBV18 and TRBJ1-1; D call uncertain. The V end was cut by 3 bases, the J end by 4 bases, with 21 bases between. The CDR3 extends over 17 amino acids. Germline V gene lookup returns CDR1 KGHSH and CDR2 LQKENI. In nucleotides, the CDR3 is TGTGCCAGCTCACCCCCCAGCGTCGGGGTCCTTAGCACTGAAGCTTTCTTT. Its protein product is CASSPPSVGVLSTEAFF.

The CDR3 region has the DNA TGTGCCAGCAGTGAAATCAAGCCACAGCCCCAGCATTTT. Translation: CASSEIKPQPQHF. The chain joins TRBV2 to TRBJ1-5; unclear D gene. The CDR3 totals 13 residues. The germline V gene encodes CDR1 SNHLY and CDR2 FYNNEI. The V gene lost 2 bases and the J gene lost 7 bases, with 9 bases spanning the gap.

The CDR3 nucleotides read TGTGCCAGCAGCCGTCTACGGACAGGGAGGACCTCCTCCTATAATTCACCCCTCCACTTT. Amino acids: CASSRLRTGRTSSYNSPLHF. V usage is TRBV27 and J usage is TRBJ1-6, with 8 bases fitting TRBD1. V trimming: 6 bases; J trimming: 0 bases; junction bases outside the gene matches: 16. This CDR3 comprises 20 residues. The germline V gene has CDR1 MNHEY and CDR2 SMNVEV (reference sequence).

This clone was picked up a small number of times. The chain recombines TRBV2 with TRBJ1-5; 7 bases fit TRBD1. V was clipped by 6 bases and J by 0 bases; unmatched bases: 17. Germline V gene lookup returns CDR1 SNHLY and CDR2 FYNNEI. The CDR3 contains 19 residues. In DNA, the CDR3 is TGTGCCAGCAGCGGGGAGGCCCACGGGACAGTTTATAGCAATCAGCCCCAGCATTTT. Encoded protein: CASSGEAHGTVYSNQPQHF.

In regard to this clone: The sample holds other DNA sequences that translate to the same CDR3. The chain couples TRBV6-5 to TRBJ1-1; TRBD1 aligns across 8 bases. Trimming cost V 4 bases and J 1 base; bases outside gene matches: 2. Germline V gene data show CDR1 as MNHEY and CDR2 as SVGAGI. The CDR3 consists of 14 residues. CDR3 sequence reads: CASSLGQGNTEAFF. CDR3 DNA: TGTGCCAGCAGTTTAGGACAGGGGAACACTGAAGCTTTCTTT.

V is TRBV7-9 and J is TRBJ2-1; no firm D call. The length of the CDR3 is 11 residues. The V end lost 8 bases, the J end lost 9 bases, and 11 bases lay between the germline ends. From germline, CDR1 is SEHNR and CDR2 FQNEAQ (reference sequence). CDR3 nucleotides: TGTGCCAGCGCGTCGTCATTTGAGCAGTTCTTC. It codes for CASASSFEQFF. Full variable domain (remainder filled in from reference TRBV7-9 and TRBJ2-1): DTGVSQNPRHKITKRGQNVTFRCDPISEHNRLYWYRQTLGQGPEFLTYFQNEAQLEKSRLLSDRFSAERPKGSFSTLEIQRTEQGDSAMYLCASASSFEQFFGPGTRLTVL.

The chain is built from TRBV9 and TRBJ2-6; 7 bases are shared with TRBD1. CDR3 size: 16 residues. The V gene end was trimmed by 2 bases and the J gene end by 12 bases; junction bases not matched to a gene: 14. Germline lookup yields CDR1 SGDLS and CDR2 YYNGEE. This CDR3 is CASSVGPGQATGVLTF. CDR3 DNA sequence: TGTGCCAGCAGCGTGGGCCCCGGACAGGCCACCGGCGTCCTGACTTTC.

This chain uses TRBV2 with TRBJ2-2, with a possible D match to TRBD2 (7 bases). Germline CDR1 is SNHLY and CDR2 is FYNNEI. The CDR3 has 16 amino acids. V lost 7 bases to trimming and J lost 3 bases, with 18 bases between them. The CDR3 sequence is CASTFFAGADTGELFF. In nucleotides, the CDR3 is TGTGCCAGCACTTTCTTCGCGGGGGCCGACACCGGGGAGCTGTTTTTT.